This TCR beta chain was recovered during a study of metastatic and nonmetastatic thyroid tumors. At the level of the study: Comparative analysis of repertoires was undertaken across blood and tumor or nodule tissue obtained from malignant and benign thyroid patients. Study conclusions and caveats: Reports indicated that malignant thyroid tumors showed significantly higher TCR beta diversity than benign nodules did, in blood and tumor.

In this sample, this clone turned up a few times. Its target is not known. Thyroid surgery had not been preceded by any treatment in any patient. TCRdb re-called the PCR reads with MiXCR. Of about 27,000 clones listed, about 26% are singletons. V was clipped by 3 bases and J by 4 bases, with 13 bases between them. CDR3 length equals 14 residues. CDR1 and CDR2 from the germline V gene are MNHNS and SASEGT. This chain links TRBV6-1 with TRBJ2-7; the D is unclear. This clonotype was obtained from a female donor with papillary thyroid cancer or a benign thyroid nodule (not recorded which). Some clones in this sample may be carry-over from other donors' samples. Sequences were obtained from blood. The DNA for the CDR3 is TGTGCCAGCAGTGAGCGCCCTCAGGTGTACGAGCAGTACTTC. The encoded protein is CASSERPQVYEQYF.